A selection of T cell receptor beta chains follows, all from one sample in a study of shared clonotypes between healthy human individuals. Using immunoSEQ multiplex PCR, the repertoire was profiled, and TCRdb retains in-frame clones only, with some absent. The data hold fewer than 3 million clones, with 85% to 95% observed a single time. Sequencing was done on a sample of naive CD4+ T cells from PBMCs. The receptors shown here come from a man aged 18 to 29 in good health. Some clones in this sample may be carry-over from other donors' samples. CDR3s include the opening cysteine and the closing phenylalanine or tryptophan. Fields, in order: V gene, clone size, D gene, J gene, CDR3 protein, CDR3 DNA. D genes are given only for firm matches. Only part of the rows carry a size: once, few, many, or a class if the clone is expanded.

V: TRBV7-9
size: NA
D: TRBD1
J: TRBJ2-1
CDR3: CASSGGQGTYNEQFF
DNA: TGTGCCAGCAGCGGGGGACAGGGTACCTACAATGAGCAGTTCTTC

V: TRBV5-1
size: NA
D: TRBD1
J: TRBJ2-5
CDR3: CASSWTGLETQYF
DNA: TGCGCCAGCAGCTGGACAGGGCTGGAGACCCAGTACTTC

V: TRBV27
size: NA
D: TRBD1
J: TRBJ1-5
CDR3: CASSYAGTGYQPQHF
DNA: TGTGCCAGCAGTTATGCCGGGACAGGGTATCAGCCCCAGCATTTT

V: TRBV19
size: few
D: NA
J: TRBJ2-7
CDR3: CASSRTVSSYEQYF
DNA: TGTGCCAGTAGTCGGACAGTTTCCTCCTACGAGCAGTACTTC

V: TRBV5-5
size: NA
D: NA
J: TRBJ1-1
CDR3: CASSFPGEGTEAFF
DNA: TGTGCCAGCAGCTTCCCAGGGGAGGGCACTGAAGCTTTCTTT

V: TRBV28
size: NA
D: TRBD2
J: TRBJ2-7
CDR3: CASSGMTSGSYEQYF
DNA: TGTGCCAGCAGTGGGATGACTAGCGGGAGCTACGAGCAGTACTTC

V: TRBV7-9
size: few
D: NA
J: TRBJ1-2
CDR3: CASSLVDGYTF
DNA: TGTGCCAGCAGCTTAGTTGATGGCTACACCTTC

V: TRBV25-1
size: NA
D: TRBD1
J: TRBJ1-2
CDR3: CASSEGEGARYGYTF
DNA: TGTGCCAGCAGTGAGGGGGAGGGGGCAAGATATGGCTACACCTTC

V: TRBV9
size: NA
D: TRBD2
J: TRBJ2-5
CDR3: CASAPLGGAGGQTQYF
DNA: TGTGCCAGCGCACCCCTAGGTGGAGCGGGGGGCCAGACCCAGTACTTC

V: TRBV9
size: NA
D: TRBD1
J: TRBJ2-1
CDR3: CASSPAGQGLNEQFF
DNA: TGTGCCAGCAGCCCAGCCGGACAGGGATTGAATGAGCAGTTCTTC

V: TRBV6-5
size: NA
D: NA
J: TRBJ1-5
CDR3: CASSTAGGQPQHF
DNA: TGTGCCAGCAGTACCGCCGGGGGACAGCCCCAGCATTTT

V: TRBV25-1
size: NA
D: NA
J: TRBJ2-3
CDR3: CASSEFGGRKGTDTQYF
DNA: TGTGCCAGCAGTGAATTTGGGGGGCGAAAGGGCACAGATACGCAGTATTTT

V: TRBV6-4
size: NA
D: NA
J: TRBJ2-1
CDR3: CASARAGSYNEQFF
DNA: TGTGCCAGCGCGAGGGCGGGATCCTACAATGAGCAGTTCTTC

V: TRBV18
size: NA
D: NA
J: TRBJ1-1
CDR3: CASSRENTEAFF
DNA: TGTGCCAGCTCACGGGAGAACACTGAAGCTTTCTTT

V: TRBV4-1
size: NA
D: NA
J: TRBJ2-2
CDR3: CASSQGRGDRGSRLFF
DNA: TGCGCCAGCAGCCAAGGACGGGGGGACAGAGGAAGTCGGCTGTTTTTT

V: TRBV18
size: NA
D: TRBD2
J: TRBJ2-1
CDR3: CASSQLAGSYNEQFF
DNA: TGTGCCAGCTCACAACTAGCGGGTTCCTACAATGAGCAGTTCTTC

V: TRBV19
size: NA
D: TRBD1
J: TRBJ2-7
CDR3: CASSANRDSAYEQYF
DNA: TGTGCCAGTAGTGCCAACCGGGACAGCGCCTACGAGCAGTACTTC

V: TRBV5-4
size: NA
D: NA
J: TRBJ2-3
CDR3: CASRFGTPGPTDTQYF
DNA: TGTGCCAGCAGATTCGGGACTCCCGGACCCACAGATACGCAGTATTTT

V: TRBV15
size: NA
D: NA
J: TRBJ2-3
CDR3: CATSRVPQGSTDTQYF
DNA: TGTGCCACCAGCAGAGTGCCGCAGGGTAGCACAGATACGCAGTATTTT

V: TRBV28
size: NA
D: NA
J: TRBJ2-1
CDR3: CASSPTAGLKSNEQFF
DNA: TGTGCCAGCAGTCCCACAGCGGGCTTAAAGTCCAATGAGCAGTTCTTC

V: TRBV10-2
size: NA
D: NA
J: TRBJ2-7
CDR3: CASSDSRGSYEQYF
DNA: TGCGCCAGCAGTGATTCCAGGGGCTCCTACGAGCAGTACTTC

V: TRBV7-8
size: NA
D: NA
J: TRBJ2-5
CDR3: CASSPQGVRETQYF
DNA: TGTGCCAGCAGCCCGCAAGGGGTAAGAGAGACCCAGTACTTC

V: TRBV7-9
size: NA
D: NA
J: TRBJ2-1
CDR3: CASSPPPGLPPGEQFF
DNA: TGTGCCAGCAGCCCCCCGCCCGGGCTCCCTCCGGGTGAGCAGTTCTTC

V: TRBV15
size: NA
D: TRBD2
J: TRBJ2-7
CDR3: CATSRDLTSDTYEQYF
DNA: TGTGCCACCAGCAGAGATTTAACTAGCGATACCTACGAGCAGTACTTC

V: TRBV9
size: NA
D: NA
J: TRBJ2-3
CDR3: CASSWGSGTDTQYF
DNA: TGTGCCAGCAGCTGGGGGTCTGGCACAGATACGCAGTATTTT

V: TRBV28
size: NA
D: NA
J: TRBJ1-4
CDR3: CASRDGGARANEKLFF
DNA: TGTGCCAGCAGGGACGGAGGGGCGAGGGCTAATGAAAAACTGTTTTTT

V: TRBV6-6
size: NA
D: NA
J: TRBJ2-7
CDR3: CASFKNQASYEQYF
DNA: TGTGCCAGCTTCAAAAACCAGGCTTCCTACGAGCAGTACTTC

V: TRBV7-3
size: NA
D: TRBD2
J: TRBJ2-1
CDR3: CASSPLSGTSGYNEQFF
DNA: TGTGCCAGCAGCCCTCTTTCCGGGACTAGCGGGTACAATGAGCAGTTCTTC

V: TRBV14
size: NA
D: NA
J: TRBJ1-3
CDR3: CASSTGRRRHSGNTIYF
DNA: TGTGCCAGCAGTACTGGAAGGCGGCGGCACTCTGGAAACACCATATATTTT

V: TRBV7-2
size: NA
D: NA
J: TRBJ1-1
CDR3: CASSFIQSPEAFF
DNA: TGTGCCAGCAGCTTCATCCAATCTCCTGAAGCTTTCTTT

V: TRBV28
size: NA
D: TRBD1
J: TRBJ2-1
CDR3: CASSPTGFDEQFF
DNA: TGTGCCAGCAGCCCGACAGGGTTCGATGAGCAGTTCTTC

V: TRBV28
size: NA
D: TRBD1
J: TRBJ2-7
CDR3: CASIGQGAELSYEQYF
DNA: TGTGCCAGCATCGGGCAGGGGGCGGAACTCTCCTACGAGCAGTACTTC

V: TRBV7-9
size: once
D: NA
J: TRBJ1-4
CDR3: CASSFRGLGATNEKLFF
DNA: TGTGCCAGCAGCTTTCGAGGGCTGGGAGCAACTAATGAAAAACTGTTTTTT

V: TRBV19
size: NA
D: TRBD1
J: TRBJ1-1
CDR3: CASSRQGTEAFF
DNA: TGTGCCAGTAGTAGACAGGGAACTGAAGCTTTCTTT

V: TRBV10-3
size: NA
D: TRBD1
J: TRBJ2-3
CDR3: CAISQGQAKDADTQYF
DNA: TGTGCCATCAGCCAAGGACAGGCCAAGGATGCAGATACGCAGTATTTT

V: TRBV28
size: NA
D: NA
J: TRBJ2-7
CDR3: CASSTPGSARPYEQYF
DNA: TGTGCCAGCAGTACCCCCGGTAGCGCGAGGCCCTACGAGCAGTACTTC

V: TRBV4-1
size: NA
D: TRBD2
J: TRBJ2-1
CDR3: CASSQVASGWREINEQFF
DNA: TGCGCCAGCAGCCAAGTCGCCAGTGGATGGCGGGAGATCAATGAGCAGTTCTTC

V: TRBV9
size: NA
D: TRBD1
J: TRBJ1-1
CDR3: CASSSDRESGEAFF
DNA: TGTGCCAGCAGCTCCGACAGGGAGAGCGGTGAAGCTTTCTTT

V: TRBV25-1
size: NA
D: NA
J: TRBJ1-4
CDR3: CASREGGVTNEKLFF
DNA: TGTGCCAGCAGAGAGGGGGGGGTAACTAATGAAAAACTGTTTTTT

V: TRBV9
size: NA
D: TRBD1
J: TRBJ2-7
CDR3: CASSVAPGTGRGEQYF
DNA: TGTGCCAGCAGCGTGGCCCCCGGGACAGGCCGCGGCGAGCAGTACTTC

V: TRBV19
size: NA
D: TRBD1
J: TRBJ2-1
CDR3: CASQPTGTGYNEQFF
DNA: TGTGCCAGCCAACCGACCGGGACAGGGTACAATGAGCAGTTCTTC

V: TRBV28
size: NA
D: NA
J: TRBJ2-2
CDR3: CASSLGLAGTGELFF
DNA: TGTGCCAGCAGTTTAGGCCTTGCGGGGACCGGGGAGCTGTTTTTT

V: TRBV5-6
size: NA
D: NA
J: TRBJ1-2
CDR3: CASSLGRRANGYTF
DNA: TGTGCCAGCAGCTTAGGGCGCAGGGCAAATGGCTACACCTTC

V: TRBV15
size: NA
D: NA
J: TRBJ2-7
CDR3: CATSRDLSGSSYEQYF
DNA: TGTGCCACCAGCAGAGATCTTTCGGGTAGCTCCTACGAGCAGTACTTC

V: TRBV25-1
size: NA
D: NA
J: TRBJ1-3
CDR3: CASSEFMGDVNTIYF
DNA: TGTGCCAGCAGTGAATTCATGGGGGACGTCAACACCATATATTTT

V: TRBV5-1
size: NA
D: NA
J: TRBJ2-2
CDR3: CASSADTMNTGELFF
DNA: TGCGCCAGCAGCGCAGACACAATGAACACCGGGGAGCTGTTTTTT

V: TRBV2
size: NA
D: TRBD1
J: TRBJ1-4
CDR3: CASRTQRRDSFATNEKLFF
DNA: TGTGCCAGCAGAACCCAACGCCGGGACAGCTTTGCAACTAATGAAAAACTGTTTTTT

V: TRBV4-3
size: NA
D: NA
J: TRBJ1-2
CDR3: CASSHSGTLPYGYTF
DNA: TGCGCCAGCAGCCATAGTGGGACGCTTCCTTATGGCTACACCTTC

V: TRBV7-9
size: NA
D: TRBD2
J: TRBJ2-3
CDR3: CASSRLAGETDTQYF
DNA: TGTGCCAGCAGCAGACTAGCGGGAGAGACAGATACGCAGTATTTT

V: TRBV19
size: NA
D: NA
J: TRBJ2-1
CDR3: CASSIVPGPASGDEQFF
DNA: TGTGCCAGTAGTATAGTCCCAGGGCCAGCCTCGGGTGATGAGCAGTTCTTC

V: TRBV5-4
size: NA
D: TRBD2
J: TRBJ2-3
CDR3: CASSLGGAGADTQYF
DNA: TGTGCCAGCAGCTTGGGAGGGGCGGGAGCAGATACGCAGTATTTT

V: TRBV6-1
size: NA
D: TRBD1
J: TRBJ2-1
CDR3: CASSLTGGPYNEQFF
DNA: TGTGCCAGCAGCCTGACAGGGGGTCCCTACAATGAGCAGTTCTTC